Listed below are T cell receptor beta chains from one sample, sequenced in a study of shared clonotypes between healthy human individuals. Libraries were prepared by immunoSEQ multiplex PCR; TCRdb keeps only in-frame clonotypes and omits some of them. The repertoire holds approximately 2,000,000 clones, with 92% as singletons. Specimen: naive CD4+ T cells from PBMCs. Receptors originate from a man aged 18 to 29 in good health. Some clones in this sample may be carry-over from other donors' samples. CDR3s include the opening cysteine and the closing phenylalanine or tryptophan. A D gene is named only where the DNA matches it firmly.

j_gene: TRBJ2-2
v_gene: TRBV28
d_gene: .
len: 15
CDR3aa: CASSLWRAQTGELFF

j_gene: TRBJ1-1
v_gene: TRBV5-4
d_gene: TRBD1
len: 17
CDR3aa: CASSSIRPQGAGTEAFF

j_gene: TRBJ2-7
v_gene: TRBV5-4
d_gene: TRBD2
len: 16
CDR3aa: CASSLGASGSSYEQYF

j_gene: TRBJ2-7
v_gene: TRBV19
d_gene: TRBD1
len: 15
CDR3aa: CASSEDRGRPYEQYF

j_gene: TRBJ2-1
v_gene: TRBV6-1
d_gene: .
len: 12
CDR3aa: CASGQGSNEQFF

j_gene: TRBJ2-2
v_gene: TRBV5-1
d_gene: TRBD1
len: 14
CDR3aa: CASSLDTGGRELFF

j_gene: TRBJ1-1
v_gene: TRBV2
d_gene: .
len: 11
CDR3aa: CASTVNTEAFF

j_gene: TRBJ2-1
v_gene: TRBV5-1
d_gene: .
len: 15
CDR3aa: CASSLVAGSYNEQFF

j_gene: TRBJ2-1
v_gene: TRBV6-1
d_gene: .
len: 13
CDR3aa: CASRARSYNEQFF

j_gene: TRBJ2-7
v_gene: TRBV5-1
d_gene: .
len: 12
CDR3aa: CASSFGSYEQYF

j_gene: TRBJ2-7
v_gene: TRBV11-2
d_gene: TRBD1
len: 14
CDR3aa: CASSRTGPTYEQYF

j_gene: TRBJ2-5
v_gene: TRBV9
d_gene: TRBD2
len: 14
CDR3aa: CASSRGTSGGTQYF

j_gene: TRBJ2-7
v_gene: TRBV6-1
d_gene: .
len: 14
CDR3aa: CASSLTWQDGEQYF

j_gene: TRBJ2-5
v_gene: TRBV30
d_gene: .
len: 11
CDR3aa: CAWSREETQYF

j_gene: TRBJ1-3
v_gene: TRBV27
d_gene: .
len: 15
CDR3aa: CASSQGRSSGNTIYF

j_gene: TRBJ1-1
v_gene: TRBV6-1
d_gene: .
len: 14
CDR3aa: CASSEAGGNTEAFF

j_gene: TRBJ2-7
v_gene: TRBV7-2
d_gene: TRBD2
len: 15
CDR3aa: CASSLGTSGTYEQYF

j_gene: TRBJ1-5
v_gene: TRBV28
d_gene: .
len: 12
CDR3aa: CASSPNPGREDF

j_gene: TRBJ2-1
v_gene: TRBV27
d_gene: .
len: 11
CDR3aa: CASSSLGEQFF

j_gene: TRBJ2-1
v_gene: TRBV7-9
d_gene: .
len: 18
CDR3aa: CASSSRGVRGGEYNEQFF

j_gene: TRBJ2-2
v_gene: TRBV2
d_gene: .
len: 14
CDR3aa: CASSEANTSGELFF

j_gene: TRBJ1-2
v_gene: TRBV6-6
d_gene: .
len: 14
CDR3aa: CASSSHGGNYGYTF

j_gene: TRBJ2-7
v_gene: TRBV5-1
d_gene: TRBD2
len: 14
CDR3aa: CASARGSGTYEQYF

j_gene: TRBJ1-1
v_gene: TRBV18
d_gene: .
len: 16
CDR3aa: CASSFATGTLNTEAFF

j_gene: TRBJ2-1
v_gene: TRBV28
d_gene: TRBD2
len: 18
CDR3aa: CASRRTSGRPSSYNEQFF

j_gene: TRBJ1-2
v_gene: TRBV28
d_gene: TRBD1
len: 14
CDR3aa: CASSVSGGGGGYTF

j_gene: TRBJ2-7
v_gene: TRBV28
d_gene: .
len: 11
CDR3aa: CASRRAYEQYF